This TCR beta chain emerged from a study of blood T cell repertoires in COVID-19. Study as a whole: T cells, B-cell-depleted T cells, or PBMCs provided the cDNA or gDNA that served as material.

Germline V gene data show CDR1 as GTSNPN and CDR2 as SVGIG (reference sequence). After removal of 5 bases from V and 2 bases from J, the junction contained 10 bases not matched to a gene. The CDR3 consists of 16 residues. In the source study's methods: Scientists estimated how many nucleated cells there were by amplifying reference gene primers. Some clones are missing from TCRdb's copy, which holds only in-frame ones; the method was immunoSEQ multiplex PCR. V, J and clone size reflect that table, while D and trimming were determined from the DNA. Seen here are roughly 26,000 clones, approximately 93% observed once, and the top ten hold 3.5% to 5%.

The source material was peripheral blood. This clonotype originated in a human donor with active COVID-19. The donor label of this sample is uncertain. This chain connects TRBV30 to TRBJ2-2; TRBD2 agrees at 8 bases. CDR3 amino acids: CAWGKRGLSNTGELFF. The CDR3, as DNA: TGTGCCTGGGGAAAGCGGGGGTTGTCCAACACCGGGGAGCTGTTTTTT.